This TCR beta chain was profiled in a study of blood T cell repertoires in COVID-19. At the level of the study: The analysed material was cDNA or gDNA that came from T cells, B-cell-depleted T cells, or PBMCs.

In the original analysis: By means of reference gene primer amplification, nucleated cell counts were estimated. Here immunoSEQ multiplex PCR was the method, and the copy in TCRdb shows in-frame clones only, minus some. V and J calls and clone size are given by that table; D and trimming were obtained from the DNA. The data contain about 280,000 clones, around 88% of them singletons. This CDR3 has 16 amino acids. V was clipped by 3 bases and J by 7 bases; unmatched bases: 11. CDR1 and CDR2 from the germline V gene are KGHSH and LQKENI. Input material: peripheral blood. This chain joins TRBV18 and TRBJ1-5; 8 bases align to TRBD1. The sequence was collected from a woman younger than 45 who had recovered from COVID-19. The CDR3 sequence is CASSPIQGVGDQPQHF. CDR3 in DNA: TGTGCCAGCTCACCTATACAGGGGGTGGGGGACCAGCCCCAGCATTTT.